Shown below are 18 T cell receptor beta chains from a single sample sequenced in a study of T cell responses to AZD1222 COVID-19 vaccine. Generated by immunoSEQ multiplex PCR, the TCRdb table keeps only in-frame clones and is missing some. The profile shows about 42,000 clones, around 89% of them singletons. The sample was peripheral blood, taken 28 days after the second AZD1222 dose. Every receptor here comes from an adult who received the AZD1222 COVID-19 vaccine.

The chain employs TRBV29-1 and TRBJ2-5, with TRBD1 as a possible D gene (6 bases). With 7 bases removed from V and 4 bases from J, the gap between germline ends came to 13 bases. The CDR3 has 12 residues. Germline lookup yields CDR1 SQVTM and CDR2 ANQGSEA. The CDR3 coding sequence is TGCAGCGCCTCAGGGGACGGAGAGACCCAGTACTTC. It is translated as CSASGDGETQYF.

This rearrangement joins TRBV7-9 to TRBJ1-6; no reliable D call. This CDR3 contains 16 residues. Deletions cut 5 bases from V and 0 bases from J, with 11 bases between. Germline lookup yields CDR1 SEHNR and CDR2 FQNEAQ (reference sequence). In DNA, the CDR3 is TGTGCCAGCAGCGTCTTGATGAGCTCCTATAATTCACCCCTCCACTTT. This gives the protein CASSVLMSSYNSPLHF.

V gene TRBV7-2 combines with J gene TRBJ1-2; D call uncertain. The CDR3 is 13 amino acids. In germline, CDR1 is SGHTA, CDR2 FQGNSA. Between the trimmed V and J ends, which lost 4 bases and 2 bases, there was a span of 8 bases. CDR3 residues: CASSSEYNYGYTF. Written as DNA, the CDR3 is TGTGCCAGCAGCTCAGAATACAACTATGGCTACACCTTC.

A word on this clone: The sample holds other DNA sequences that translate to the same CDR3. The chain employs TRBV5-1 and TRBJ1-3; D possibly corresponds to TRBD1 (5 bases). Germline lookup yields CDR1 SGHRS and CDR2 YFSETQ. V was cut by 4 bases and J by 3 bases, with 11 bases left in between. The CDR3 covers 14 residues. CDR3 region: CASSTGTGGNTIYF. Written as DNA, the CDR3 is TGCGCCAGCAGCACCGGGACGGGTGGAAACACCATATATTTT.

The chain employs TRBV12-5 and TRBJ2-1, with 11 bases aligning to TRBD2. Germline-derived CDR1 and CDR2 are LGHNT and FRNRAP. The CDR3 consists of 17 residues. Trimming removed 2 bases from V and 6 bases from J; junction bases left unmatched: 9. CDR3 coding DNA: TGTGCTAGTGGTTTGACTAGCGGGAGCCTACCCGGCAATGAGCAGTTCTTC. Translation: CASGLTSGSLPGNEQFF.

The rearrangement uses TRBV27 and TRBJ1-4; D is unresolved. Trimming cost V 6 bases and J 1 base, with 18 bases left between them. This CDR3 is built from 17 residues. Germline V gene data show CDR1 as MNHEY and CDR2 as SMNVEV (reference sequence). The CDR3 DNA is TGTGCCAGCAGAAGTTACGGGGATTTGGAAACTAATGAAAAACTGTTTTTT. It specifies CASRSYGDLETNEKLFF.

J is TRBJ1-1 and V is TRBV11-3; TRBD1 agrees at 7 bases. CDR1 is SGHNT and CDR2 is YENEEA in the germline V gene. The CDR3 contains 14 residues. V was clipped by 3 bases and J by 3 bases; unmatched bases: 4. Here the CDR3 reads CASSLTGLDTEAFF. The CDR3 DNA is TGTGCCAGCAGCTTGACAGGGTTGGACACTGAAGCTTTCTTT.

The CDR3 DNA follows: TGTGCCAGCAGCTCCCAGACAGGGAGTGGCAATCAGCCCCAGCATTTT. Translating it yields CASSSQTGSGNQPQHF. The chain is built from TRBV7-9 and TRBJ1-5; 7 bases agree with TRBD1. The germline CDR1 and CDR2 sequences are SEHNR and FQNEAQ (reference sequence). The V and J ends lost 4 bases and 2 bases, in that order; junction bases with no gene match: 8. There are 16 residues in the CDR3.

The rearrangement links TRBV29-1 to TRBJ2-2; D remains unclear. In germline, CDR1 is SQVTM, CDR2 ANQGSEA. The ends were cut back, 3 bases at V and 0 bases at J, with 5 bases in the middle. The CDR3 runs to 13 residues. The CDR3 DNA reads TGCAGCGTTGATAGGACGAACACCGGGGAGCTGTTTTTT. Its protein is CSVDRTNTGELFF.

This chain links TRBV2 with TRBJ1-4, with D hard to call. The CDR3 has 13 amino acids. The germline gives CDR1 SNHLY, CDR2 FYNNEI. V gave up 8 bases and J gave up 4 bases, with 11 bases separating them. The CDR3 DNA reads as TGTGCCAGCCGTCGGTTTAGTAATGAAAAACTGTTTTTT. This gives the protein CASRRFSNEKLFF. The entire variable domain, with the rest obtained from reference TRBV2 and TRBJ1-4, is as follows: EPEVTQTPSHQVTQMGQEVILRCVPISNHLYFYWYRQILGQKVEFLVSFYNNEISEKSEIFDDQFSVERPDGSNFTLKIRSTKLEDSAMYFCASRRFSNEKLFFGSGTQLSVL.

The chain employs TRBV5-1 and TRBJ1-1, with D uncertain. The germline V and J ends were trimmed by 1 base and 3 bases, with 7 bases remaining between them. The V gene's germline CDR1 is SGHRS and CDR2 YFSETQ. The CDR3 runs 13 residues. The DNA for the CDR3 is TGCGCCAGCAGCTTGCGGGAGGACACTGAAGCTTTCTTT. Translating gives CASSLREDTEAFF.

The chain carries TRBV19 and TRBJ1-5; perhaps TRBD1 as D (5 bases). Per germline, CDR1 LNHDA and CDR2 SQIVND (reference sequence). This CDR3 is built from 15 residues. Trimming took off 6 bases at V and 0 bases at J, with 12 bases between the two ends. In nucleotides, the CDR3 is TGTGCCAGTAGGCCCGAAGGGGCTAGCAATCAGCCCCAGCATTTT. It specifies CASRPEGASNQPQHF. The variable domain in full, completed from reference TRBV19 and TRBJ1-5, reads DGGITQSPKYLFRKEGQNVTLSCEQNLNHDAMYWYRQDPGQGLRLIYYSQIVNDFQKGDIAEGYSVSREKKESFPLTVTSAQKNPTAFYLCASRPEGASNQPQHFGDGTRLSIL.

The rearrangement joins TRBV3-1 (or the pseudogene TRBV3-2) to TRBJ2-3; TRBD1 or TRBD2 may be the D gene (6 bases each). Germline CDR1 LGHDT, CDR2 YNNKEL (reference sequence). With 4 bases removed from V and 3 bases from J, the gap between germline ends came to 11 bases. CDR3 length: 14 residues. CDR3 nucleotides: TGTGCCAGCAGCCGGAGAGGGGGGACAGATACGCAGTATTTT. Its translation: CASSRRGGTDTQYF.

CDR3 DNA sequence: TGTGCCAGCACCTCTCCAGGGGGCAGGATCTATGGCTACACCTTC. Its translation: CASTSPGGRIYGYTF. V gene TRBV6-5 combines with J gene TRBJ1-2; TRBD1 aligns across 8 bases. Germline V gene lookup returns CDR1 MNHEY and CDR2 SVGAGI. V gave up 7 bases and J gave up 4 bases; unmatched junction bases: 11. The CDR3 runs 15 residues.

This chain connects TRBV4-3 to TRBJ2-5; 13 nucleotides agree with TRBD2. The V gene's germline CDR1 is LGHNA and CDR2 YSLEER. J was trimmed by 2 bases and V by 3 bases; bases with no gene match: 6. The CDR3 extends over 17 amino acids. The CDR3 DNA follows: TGCGCCAGCAGCCAGACACTAGCGGGAGGGCGACAAGAGACCCAGTACTTC. Its translation is CASSQTLAGGRQETQYF.

V gene TRBV6-5 combines with J gene TRBJ2-3, with TRBD1 matching 8 bases. After removal of 4 bases from V and 5 bases from J, the junction contained 5 bases not matched to a gene. Per the germline V gene, CDR1 is MNHEY and CDR2 is SVGAGI. The CDR3 is 14 amino acids. The CDR3 DNA reads as TGTGCCAGCAGTTTTGGACAGGGTGGAGATACGCAGTATTTT. Its translation is CASSFGQGGDTQYF.

The chain couples TRBV5-6 to TRBJ1-2; 12 bases fit TRBD1. Germline CDR1 and CDR2: SGHDT and YYEEEE. The length of the CDR3 is 17 residues. Germline trimming cut 5 bases from V and 3 bases from J; bases unmatched to any gene: 11. In DNA, the CDR3 is TGTGCCAGCAGACAATCCGGGACAGGGGGCGCCTACTATGGCTACACCTTC. Its protein product is CASRQSGTGGAYYGYTF.

The chain has TRBV15 and TRBJ2-2, with D perhaps given as TRBD1 or TRBD2 (5 bases each). The germline CDR1 and CDR2 sequences are LNHNV and YYDKDF (reference sequence). The CDR3 is 16 residues long. Deletions cut 0 bases from V and 3 bases from J, with 11 bases between. The CDR3 DNA is TGTGCCACCAGCAGAGATCTAGCAGGGTACACCGGGGAGCTGTTTTTT. Translated: CATSRDLAGYTGELFF.